The TCR beta chain described here comes from a study of T cell changes during pregnancy in multiple sclerosis. Deletions cut 1 base from V and 0 bases from J, with 11 bases between. CDR1 SGHRS and CDR2 YFSETQ come from the germline V gene. The CDR3 is 15 residues long. Profiling relied on immunoSEQ multiplex PCR, and the TCRdb table lists in-frame clones only, not all of them. This table has approximately 85,000 clones, 80% to 95% appearing once. Sequencing used peripheral blood, obtained in the first trimester of pregnancy. The TCR was taken from a female donor with multiple sclerosis, enrolled in a pregnancy study. The chain joins TRBV5-1 to TRBJ2-7; D possibly corresponds to TRBD2 (6 bases). CDR3: CASSLSTSFSYEQYF. The CDR3, as DNA: TGCGCCAGCAGCTTGTCTACTAGCTTCTCCTACGAGCAGTACTTC.